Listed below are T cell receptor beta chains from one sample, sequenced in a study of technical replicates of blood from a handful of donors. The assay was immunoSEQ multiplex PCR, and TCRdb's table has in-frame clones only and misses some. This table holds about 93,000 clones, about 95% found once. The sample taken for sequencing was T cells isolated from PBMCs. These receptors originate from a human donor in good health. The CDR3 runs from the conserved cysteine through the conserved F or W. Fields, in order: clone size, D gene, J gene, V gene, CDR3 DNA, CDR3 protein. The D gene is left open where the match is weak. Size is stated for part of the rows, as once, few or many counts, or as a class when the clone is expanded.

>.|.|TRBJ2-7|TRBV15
TGTGCCACCAGCAGAGAACTTACAGGGTCTATGCACGAGCAGTACTTC
CATSRELTGSMHEQYF
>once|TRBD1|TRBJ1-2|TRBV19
TGTGCCTCAAACGGACAGGGGAACTATGGCTACACCTTC
CASNGQGNYGYTF
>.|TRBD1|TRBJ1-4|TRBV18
TGTGCCAGCTCATGGGACAGGAGTGGGGAAAAACTGTTTTTT
CASSWDRSGEKLFF
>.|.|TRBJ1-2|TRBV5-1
TGCGCCAGCAGGGGGGGATTGGACGGATTTAACTATGGCTACACCTTC
CASRGGLDGFNYGYTF
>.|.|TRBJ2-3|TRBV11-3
TGTGCCAGCAGCTTAGGGGAGGCGGATACGCAGTATTTT
CASSLGEADTQYF
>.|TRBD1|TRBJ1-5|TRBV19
TGTGCCAGTAGTATGGCAGGGGGTACAAATCAGCCCCAGCATTTT
CASSMAGGTNQPQHF
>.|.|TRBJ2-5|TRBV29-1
TGCAGCGTTGACGGGTATCTGCCGGAGACCCAGTACTTC
CSVDGYLPETQYF
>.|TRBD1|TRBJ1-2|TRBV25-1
TGTGCCAGCAGTGATCCCGACAGGGACGCTATGGGCGACTATGGCTACACCTTC
CASSDPDRDAMGDYGYTF
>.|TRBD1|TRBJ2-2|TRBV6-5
TGTGCCAGCAGTTCAACCGGGACAGGGGCAACCGGGGAGCTGTTTTTT
CASSSTGTGATGELFF
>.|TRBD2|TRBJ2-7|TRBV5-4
TGTGCCAGCAGCTCACCCAGCGGGAGCTACGAGCAGTACTTC
CASSSPSGSYEQYF
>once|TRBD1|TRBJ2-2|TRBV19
TGTGCCAGTAGGCAGGGACAGGGGGCCAACGGGGAGCTGTTTTTT
CASRQGQGANGELFF
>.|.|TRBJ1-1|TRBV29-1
TGCAGCGCATCGGGGGGGACAAACACTGAAGCTTTCTTT
CSASGGTNTEAFF
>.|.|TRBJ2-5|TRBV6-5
TGTGCCAGCACTCCACCCGGGGGTTCTTGGGAGACCCAGTACTTC
CASTPPGGSWETQYF
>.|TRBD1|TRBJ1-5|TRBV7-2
TGTGCCAGCAGCTATACAGGGGAGGCCAATCAGCCCCAGCATTTT
CASSYTGEANQPQHF
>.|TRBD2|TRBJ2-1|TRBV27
TGTGCCAGCAGTTCACTCTTCAACCTTTTAGCGGGAGGAGTGGGCAATGAGCAGTTCTTC
CASSSLFNLLAGGVGNEQFF
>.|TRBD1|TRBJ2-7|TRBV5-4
TGTGCCAGCAGGATCGACAGGGGTAACTACGAGCAGTACTTC
CASRIDRGNYEQYF
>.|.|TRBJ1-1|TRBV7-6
TGTGCCAGCAGCCCGTCTAGAGCTCTCCGATTGAACACTGAAGCTTTCTTT
CASSPSRALRLNTEAFF
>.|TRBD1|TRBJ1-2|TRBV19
TGTGCCAGTAGATCCCGACAGGGAAGGGACTATGGCTACACCTTC
CASRSRQGRDYGYTF
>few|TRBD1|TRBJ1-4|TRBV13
TGTGCCAGCAGCAGTACAGGGGGCAGAGAAAAACTGTTTTTT
CASSSTGGREKLFF
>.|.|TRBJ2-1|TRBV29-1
TGCAGCGGTGGACTAGAGGGGGGGGATGAGCAGTTCTTC
CSGGLEGGDEQFF